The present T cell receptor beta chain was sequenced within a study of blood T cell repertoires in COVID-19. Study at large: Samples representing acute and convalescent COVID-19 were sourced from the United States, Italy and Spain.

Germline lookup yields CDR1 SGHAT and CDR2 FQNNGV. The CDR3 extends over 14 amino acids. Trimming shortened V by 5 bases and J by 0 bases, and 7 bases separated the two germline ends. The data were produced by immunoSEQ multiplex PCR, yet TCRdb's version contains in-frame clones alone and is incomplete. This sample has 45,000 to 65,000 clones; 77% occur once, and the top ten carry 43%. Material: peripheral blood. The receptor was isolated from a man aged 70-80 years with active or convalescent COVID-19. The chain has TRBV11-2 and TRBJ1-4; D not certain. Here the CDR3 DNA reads TGTGCCAGCAGCCAGGCGACAACTAATGAAAAACTGTTTTTT. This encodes CASSQATTNEKLFF. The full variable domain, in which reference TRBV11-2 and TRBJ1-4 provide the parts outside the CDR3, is EAGVAQSPRYKIIEKRQSVAFWCNPISGHATLYWYQQILGQGPKLLIQFQNNGVVDDSQLPKDRFSAERLKGVDSTLKIQPAKLEDSAVYLCASSQATTNEKLFFGSGTQLSVL.